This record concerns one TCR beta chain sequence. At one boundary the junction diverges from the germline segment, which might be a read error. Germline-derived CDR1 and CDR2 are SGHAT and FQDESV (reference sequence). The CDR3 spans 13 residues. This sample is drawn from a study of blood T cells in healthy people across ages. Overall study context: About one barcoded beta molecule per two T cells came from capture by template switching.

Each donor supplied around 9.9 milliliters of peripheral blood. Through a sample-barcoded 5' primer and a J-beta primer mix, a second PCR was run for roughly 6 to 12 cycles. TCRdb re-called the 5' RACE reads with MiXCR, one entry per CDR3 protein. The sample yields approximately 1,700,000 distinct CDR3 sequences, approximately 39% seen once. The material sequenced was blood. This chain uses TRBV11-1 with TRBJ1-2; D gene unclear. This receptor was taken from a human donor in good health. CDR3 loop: CASSSDGYYGYIF. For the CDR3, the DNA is TGTGCCAGCAGTTCTGACGGATACTATGGCTACATCTTC.